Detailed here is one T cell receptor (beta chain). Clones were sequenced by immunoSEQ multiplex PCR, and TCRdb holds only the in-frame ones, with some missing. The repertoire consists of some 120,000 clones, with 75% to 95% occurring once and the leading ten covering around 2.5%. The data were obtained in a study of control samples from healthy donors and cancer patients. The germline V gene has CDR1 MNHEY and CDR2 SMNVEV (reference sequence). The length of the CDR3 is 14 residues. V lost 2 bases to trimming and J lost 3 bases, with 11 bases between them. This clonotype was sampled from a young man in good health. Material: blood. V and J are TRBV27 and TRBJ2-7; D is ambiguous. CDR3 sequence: CASSLTENHYEQYV. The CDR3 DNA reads TGTGCCAGCAGTTTAACCGAAAATCACTACGAGCAGTACGTC.